This TCR beta chain was sequenced in a study of sequential checkpoint blockade in melanoma. For the study at large: Both treatment sequences were followed by maintenance nivolumab.

CDR3 size: 13 residues. Between the trimmed V and J ends, which lost 2 bases and 11 bases, there was a span of 10 bases. The V gene's germline CDR1 is SGHTA and CDR2 FQGNSA. This table comes from immunoSEQ multiplex PCR, and its TCRdb copy is limited to in-frame clones, with some not included. This table has 25,000 to 35,000 clones, 75% to 85% appearing once. Treatment specified: randomized to nivolumab then ipilimumab (arm A) or the reverse (arm B). No patient had prior DNA-damaging chemotherapy. From thawed PBMCs, live CD3+CD8+ cells negative for CD19 and CD56 were sorted. This clone was detected a few times.

This specimen was CD8+ T cells sorted from blood (inferred from file names), taken from a patient given nivolumab and ipilimumab in sequence. This clonotype was obtained from a human donor with melanoma. V usage is TRBV7-2 and J usage is TRBJ1-6, with D hard to call. The CDR3 DNA is TGTGCCAGCAGCTTAATTAAGGGAGCACCCCTCCACTTT. Amino acids: CASSLIKGAPLHF.